These T cell receptor beta chains were read from a single sample in a study of identifying expanded T cells in peripheral blood. Measured with immunoSEQ multiplex PCR; TCRdb has only the in-frame clones, and not every one. Seen here are about 85,000 clones, around 90% observed once, and the top ten hold around 20%. Sequenced sample: blood. These TCRs come from a person between 18 and 75 years old in good health. The CDR3 runs from the conserved cysteine through the conserved F or W. The D gene is left open where the match is weak. The listing skips clone size in some rows; elsewhere it reads once, few, many or a size class.

CDR3nt: TGTGCCAGCAGTACGGACTCTAGTGAAAAACTGTTTTTT
CDR3aa: CASSTDSSEKLFF
len: 13
d_gene: .
v_gene: TRBV28
j_gene: TRBJ1-4
abundance: few

CDR3nt: TGTGCCAGCAGTTACTCAGGTCTCGGAGATACGCAGTATTTT
CDR3aa: CASSYSGLGDTQYF
len: 14
d_gene: .
v_gene: TRBV6-5
j_gene: TRBJ2-3
abundance: .

CDR3nt: TGTGCCAGCAGTGCGCTGGGGAGGGGGCGAGGATCCTACAATGAGCAGTTCTTC
CDR3aa: CASSALGRGRGSYNEQFF
len: 18
d_gene: .
v_gene: TRBV6-1
j_gene: TRBJ2-1
abundance: .

CDR3nt: TGTGCCAGCAGGGGGGGCCAAACCGCCACAGATACGCAGTATTTT
CDR3aa: CASRGGQTATDTQYF
len: 15
d_gene: .
v_gene: TRBV2
j_gene: TRBJ2-3
abundance: .

CDR3nt: TGCGCCAGCAGCCAAGCCGGGACAGCCAGCGAAATGATCTACGAGCAGTACTTC
CDR3aa: CASSQAGTASEMIYEQYF
len: 18
d_gene: TRBD1
v_gene: TRBV4-3
j_gene: TRBJ2-7
abundance: .

CDR3nt: TGTGCCAGCAGTGATCCTCGGACGGGGGATGGCTACACCTTC
CDR3aa: CASSDPRTGDGYTF
len: 14
d_gene: .
v_gene: TRBV25-1
j_gene: TRBJ1-2
abundance: .

CDR3nt: TGTGCCAGCAGCTTATATCAGGAGAACACTGAAGCTTTCTTT
CDR3aa: CASSLYQENTEAFF
len: 14
d_gene: .
v_gene: TRBV7-2
j_gene: TRBJ1-1
abundance: .

CDR3nt: TGTGCCAGCAGTGGGGACAGAAACACTGAAGCTTTCTTT
CDR3aa: CASSGDRNTEAFF
len: 13
d_gene: TRBD1
v_gene: TRBV2
j_gene: TRBJ1-1
abundance: .

CDR3nt: TGTGCCAGCAGCTTATTTTCCTACGAGCAGTACTTC
CDR3aa: CASSLFSYEQYF
len: 12
d_gene: .
v_gene: TRBV7-9
j_gene: TRBJ2-7
abundance: .

CDR3nt: TGTGCCAGCAGTTACCCGGGACTGGTGAGGGGAAACACCATATATTTT
CDR3aa: CASSYPGLVRGNTIYF
len: 16
d_gene: .
v_gene: TRBV6-6
j_gene: TRBJ1-3
abundance: .

CDR3nt: TGTGCCAGCAGTGAAACAGGGGTGACAGATACGCAGTATTTT
CDR3aa: CASSETGVTDTQYF
len: 14
d_gene: TRBD1
v_gene: TRBV25-1
j_gene: TRBJ2-3
abundance: .

CDR3nt: TGTGCCAGTAGTATTTGGGGCTCAGCTAACTATGGCTACACCTTC
CDR3aa: CASSIWGSANYGYTF
len: 15
d_gene: .
v_gene: TRBV19
j_gene: TRBJ1-2
abundance: .

CDR3nt: TGTGCCAGCCGGGTTGCTGTATCGAACTACGAGCAGTACTTC
CDR3aa: CASRVAVSNYEQYF
len: 14
d_gene: .
v_gene: TRBV27
j_gene: TRBJ2-7
abundance: .

CDR3nt: TGCAGCGTTGAAGGGGTCGGGGCCACAGATACGCAGTATTTT
CDR3aa: CSVEGVGATDTQYF
len: 14
d_gene: .
v_gene: TRBV29-1
j_gene: TRBJ2-3
abundance: once

CDR3nt: TGTGCCAGCAGCTTAGTCAGGGGTGGTGAAGCTTTCTTT
CDR3aa: CASSLVRGGEAFF
len: 13
d_gene: .
v_gene: TRBV11-2
j_gene: TRBJ1-1
abundance: .

CDR3nt: TGTGCCAGCAGCTTATTGGGGCAGGACGGGACCCAGTACTTC
CDR3aa: CASSLLGQDGTQYF
len: 14
d_gene: .
v_gene: TRBV7-6
j_gene: TRBJ2-5
abundance: .

CDR3nt: TGTGCCAGCAGCTTAAAGACTAGCGGGGGGCAAGAGACCCAGTACTTC
CDR3aa: CASSLKTSGGQETQYF
len: 16
d_gene: TRBD2
v_gene: TRBV7-9
j_gene: TRBJ2-5
abundance: .

CDR3nt: TGTGCCAGCAGCTTGGCTGGGCTTGGAGAGACCCAGTACTTC
CDR3aa: CASSLAGLGETQYF
len: 14
d_gene: .
v_gene: TRBV5-4
j_gene: TRBJ2-5
abundance: .

CDR3nt: TGCAGCGTGCCCGGGGGAGATACGCAGTATTTT
CDR3aa: CSVPGGDTQYF
len: 11
d_gene: .
v_gene: TRBV29-1
j_gene: TRBJ2-3
abundance: .

CDR3nt: TGTGCCAGCAGCTTAGTAGGGCAAGAGACCCAGTACTTC
CDR3aa: CASSLVGQETQYF
len: 13
d_gene: .
v_gene: TRBV7-6
j_gene: TRBJ2-5
abundance: once

CDR3nt: TGTGCCAGCAGTCGCAATTCTATCAGGGATGAGCAGTTCTTC
CDR3aa: CASSRNSIRDEQFF
len: 14
d_gene: .
v_gene: TRBV28
j_gene: TRBJ2-1
abundance: .

CDR3nt: TGCAGCGTTCGGGACCCGAACACTGAAGCTTTCTTT
CDR3aa: CSVRDPNTEAFF
len: 12
d_gene: .
v_gene: TRBV29-1
j_gene: TRBJ1-1
abundance: .

CDR3nt: TGTGCCAGCAGCTCCTATCCTAGGGGGCTAATCGAGACCCAGTACTTC
CDR3aa: CASSSYPRGLIETQYF
len: 16
d_gene: TRBD1
v_gene: TRBV7-9
j_gene: TRBJ2-5
abundance: .

CDR3nt: TGTGCCTGGAGTGTACTCGGTAGCAATCAGCCCCAGCATTTT
CDR3aa: CAWSVLGSNQPQHF
len: 14
d_gene: .
v_gene: TRBV30
j_gene: TRBJ1-5
abundance: .

CDR3nt: TGTGCCATCAGTGGACAGAACACTGAAGCTTTCTTT
CDR3aa: CAISGQNTEAFF
len: 12
d_gene: .
v_gene: TRBV10-3
j_gene: TRBJ1-1
abundance: .

CDR3nt: TGTGCCAGCAGACCTGGACAGGGGGATACACTTCTCGGGCAGTTCTTC
CDR3aa: CASRPGQGDTLLGQFF
len: 16
d_gene: TRBD1
v_gene: TRBV28
j_gene: TRBJ2-1
abundance: .

CDR3nt: TGTGCCAGCAGCTTAGGCTCACCCCTCCACTTT
CDR3aa: CASSLGSPLHF
len: 11
d_gene: .
v_gene: TRBV7-9
j_gene: TRBJ1-6
abundance: .

CDR3nt: TGTGCCAGCAGCCTAGACGGGTACGGGGAGCTGTTTTTT
CDR3aa: CASSLDGYGELFF
len: 13
d_gene: .
v_gene: TRBV11-3
j_gene: TRBJ2-2
abundance: .

CDR3nt: TGTGCCAGTACAGGATGGGACAGGGTCTATGGCTACACCTTC
CDR3aa: CASTGWDRVYGYTF
len: 14
d_gene: TRBD1
v_gene: TRBV19
j_gene: TRBJ1-2
abundance: .

CDR3nt: TGCGCCAGCAGCCAAGTGGAGTGGGGCTACGAGCAGTACTTC
CDR3aa: CASSQVEWGYEQYF
len: 14
d_gene: .
v_gene: TRBV4-1
j_gene: TRBJ2-7
abundance: .

CDR3nt: TGTGCCATCAGTGAGGGTATCAAAGAGACCCAGTACTTC
CDR3aa: CAISEGIKETQYF
len: 13
d_gene: .
v_gene: TRBV10-3
j_gene: TRBJ2-5
abundance: .

CDR3nt: TGTGCCAGCAGCCTTGGGGGCGGGTGGGAGCAGTACTTC
CDR3aa: CASSLGGGWEQYF
len: 13
d_gene: .
v_gene: TRBV7-9
j_gene: TRBJ2-7
abundance: .

CDR3nt: TGCGCCAGCAGGGACGGACCGACCTCCTACGAGCAGTACTTC
CDR3aa: CASRDGPTSYEQYF
len: 14
d_gene: .
v_gene: TRBV5-1
j_gene: TRBJ2-7
abundance: .

CDR3nt: TGTGCCAGCAGCCGTACTAGCGACCACGAGCAGTACTTC
CDR3aa: CASSRTSDHEQYF
len: 13
d_gene: TRBD2
v_gene: TRBV7-7
j_gene: TRBJ2-7
abundance: once

CDR3nt: TGTGCCACCAGCTTGGTTGTCTCAAATTCACCCCTCCACTTT
CDR3aa: CATSLVVSNSPLHF
len: 14
d_gene: .
v_gene: TRBV15
j_gene: TRBJ1-6
abundance: .

CDR3nt: TGTGCCGCTCGACGGGCCGAAGCTTTCTTT
CDR3aa: CAARRAEAFF
len: 10
d_gene: .
v_gene: TRBV6-6
j_gene: TRBJ1-1
abundance: .

CDR3nt: TGTGCCAGCAGCTTAGATGTGGGGGGGGCATACGAGCAGTTCTTC
CDR3aa: CASSLDVGGAYEQFF
len: 15
d_gene: .
v_gene: TRBV11-2
j_gene: TRBJ2-1
abundance: once

CDR3nt: TGCAGTGCTGTATACAATGAGCAGTTCTTC
CDR3aa: CSAVYNEQFF
len: 10
d_gene: .
v_gene: TRBV20-1
j_gene: TRBJ2-1
abundance: .

CDR3nt: TGTGCCAGCAGCTTGGACAGGGTTACTGAAGCTTTCTTT
CDR3aa: CASSLDRVTEAFF
len: 13
d_gene: TRBD1
v_gene: TRBV11-2
j_gene: TRBJ1-1
abundance: few

CDR3nt: TGTGCCAGCAGTTACGGGCAGGGGGCGCAAAGAGGCTACACCTTC
CDR3aa: CASSYGQGAQRGYTF
len: 15
d_gene: TRBD1
v_gene: TRBV6-5
j_gene: TRBJ1-2
abundance: .

CDR3nt: TGTGCCAGCAGCTTAGTCAATGAGCAGTTCTTC
CDR3aa: CASSLVNEQFF
len: 11
d_gene: .
v_gene: TRBV7-9
j_gene: TRBJ2-1
abundance: .

CDR3nt: TGTGCTAGTGGTTTGGACTGGAACACTGAAGCTTTCTTT
CDR3aa: CASGLDWNTEAFF
len: 13
d_gene: .
v_gene: TRBV12-5
j_gene: TRBJ1-1
abundance: .

CDR3nt: TGCGCCAGCAGCCAAGTTCCGTTTGTCTCTGGGGCCAACGTCCTGACTTTC
CDR3aa: CASSQVPFVSGANVLTF
len: 17
d_gene: .
v_gene: TRBV4-3
j_gene: TRBJ2-6
abundance: .

CDR3nt: TGTGCTAGTGGTTTGGCACCGTCGGGGGGCGGGTACACTGAAGCTTTCTTT
CDR3aa: CASGLAPSGGGYTEAFF
len: 17
d_gene: .
v_gene: TRBV12-5
j_gene: TRBJ1-1
abundance: once

CDR3nt: TGTGCCAGCAGTTCTCCTCCCGGGGAGCTGTTTTTT
CDR3aa: CASSSPPGELFF
len: 12
d_gene: .
v_gene: TRBV27
j_gene: TRBJ2-2
abundance: .

CDR3nt: TGTGCCAGCAGCTTGCTGGGAGGGGAGGCCCAGTACTTC
CDR3aa: CASSLLGGEAQYF
len: 13
d_gene: TRBD2
v_gene: TRBV5-8
j_gene: TRBJ2-5
abundance: .

CDR3nt: TGTGCCAGCAGGGAGCAGGGGAAGGATGAAAAACTGTTTTTT
CDR3aa: CASREQGKDEKLFF
len: 14
d_gene: .
v_gene: TRBV13
j_gene: TRBJ1-4
abundance: few

CDR3nt: TGTGCCAGCAGCCCGTCCCGGGACGGATACGAGCAGTACTTC
CDR3aa: CASSPSRDGYEQYF
len: 14
d_gene: .
v_gene: TRBV9
j_gene: TRBJ2-7
abundance: .

CDR3nt: TGTGCCAGCAGCCGGGGGACAGGAGATTTCTACTCTGGAAACACCATATATTTT
CDR3aa: CASSRGTGDFYSGNTIYF
len: 18
d_gene: TRBD1
v_gene: TRBV9
j_gene: TRBJ1-3
abundance: few

CDR3nt: TGTGCCAGCAGTATTATGCGAGATTCACCCCTCCACTTT
CDR3aa: CASSIMRDSPLHF
len: 13
d_gene: .
v_gene: TRBV6-6
j_gene: TRBJ1-6
abundance: few

CDR3nt: TGCGCCAGCAGCCATGGGGACAGGGGGCCTCAGCCCCAGCATTTT
CDR3aa: CASSHGDRGPQPQHF
len: 15
d_gene: TRBD1
v_gene: TRBV4-1
j_gene: TRBJ1-5
abundance: .

CDR3nt: TGTGCCAGCAGTCGCGGGGGATCCACAGATACGCAGTATTTT
CDR3aa: CASSRGGSTDTQYF
len: 14
d_gene: TRBD2
v_gene: TRBV11-2
j_gene: TRBJ2-3
abundance: once

CDR3nt: TGTGCCAGCAGCCCCGCAGGGACTTACACAGATACGCAGTATTTT
CDR3aa: CASSPAGTYTDTQYF
len: 15
d_gene: .
v_gene: TRBV13
j_gene: TRBJ2-3
abundance: .

CDR3nt: TGTGCCAGTAGTTTAGGGTTCACTGAAGCTTTCTTT
CDR3aa: CASSLGFTEAFF
len: 12
d_gene: .
v_gene: TRBV19
j_gene: TRBJ1-1
abundance: .

CDR3nt: TGTGCCAGCAGCCCACCGAGCCCGAGTATGGAGCAGTTCTTC
CDR3aa: CASSPPSPSMEQFF
len: 14
d_gene: .
v_gene: TRBV5-4
j_gene: TRBJ2-1
abundance: .

CDR3nt: TGTGCCAGCAGTTCCACGGCGTTGGGGGAGGGCTACACCTTC
CDR3aa: CASSSTALGEGYTF
len: 14
d_gene: .
v_gene: TRBV7-9
j_gene: TRBJ1-2
abundance: .

CDR3nt: TGTGCCAGCAGTGAATATAGCTCCTATAATTCACCCCTCCACTTT
CDR3aa: CASSEYSSYNSPLHF
len: 15
d_gene: .
v_gene: TRBV27
j_gene: TRBJ1-6
abundance: .